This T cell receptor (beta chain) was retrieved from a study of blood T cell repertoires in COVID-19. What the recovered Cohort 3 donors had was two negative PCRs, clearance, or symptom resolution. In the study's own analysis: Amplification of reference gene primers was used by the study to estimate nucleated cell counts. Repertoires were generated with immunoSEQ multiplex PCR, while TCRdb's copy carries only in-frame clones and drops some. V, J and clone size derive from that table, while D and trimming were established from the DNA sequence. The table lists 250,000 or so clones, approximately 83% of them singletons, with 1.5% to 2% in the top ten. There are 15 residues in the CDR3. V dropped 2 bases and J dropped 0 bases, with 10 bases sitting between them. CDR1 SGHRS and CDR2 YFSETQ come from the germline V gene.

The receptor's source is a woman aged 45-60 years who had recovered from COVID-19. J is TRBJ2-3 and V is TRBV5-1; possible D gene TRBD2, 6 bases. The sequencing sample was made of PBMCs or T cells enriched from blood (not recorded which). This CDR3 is CASSFARDSTDTQYF. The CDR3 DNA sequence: TGCGCCAGCAGCTTTGCGCGGGATAGCACAGATACGCAGTATTTT.